The 10 T cell receptor beta chains reported below all come from one sample, sequenced in a study of identical twins. Each CDR3 protein is one row after TCRdb ran MiXCR on the 5' RACE reads. The table includes more than 200,000 distinct CDR3 sequences, roughly a tenth detected once. Sequencing was done on a sample of memory (CD45RO+) T cells sorted from blood. Receptors were obtained from a woman between 18 and 29 years old in good health.

In this sample, this clonotype turned up once. The J gene is TRBJ1-2, the V gene TRBV9; D might be TRBD1 (6 bases). CDR1 is SGDLS and CDR2 is YYNGEE in the germline V gene. The CDR3 runs 16 residues. V was pared by 0 bases and J by 6 bases, with 18 bases between. CDR3 in amino acids: CASSVGVGGALNGYTF. DNA for the CDR3: TGTGCCAGCAGCGTAGGGGTAGGGGGGGCGCTCAATGGCTACACCTTC. The variable domain in full, with the rest retrieved from reference TRBV9 and TRBJ1-2, is DSGVTQTPKHLITATGQRVTLRCSPRSGDLSVYWYQQSLDQGLQFLIQYYNGEERAKGNILERFSAQQFPDLHSELNLSSLELGDSALYFCASSVGVGGALNGYTFGSGTRLTVV.

This clonotype occurred a few times. This chain uses TRBV6-1 with TRBJ2-5, with D possibly TRBD1 on 5 matching bases. The germline CDR1 and CDR2 sequences are MNHNS and SASEGT. The germline V and J ends were trimmed by 8 bases and 5 bases, with 18 bases remaining between them. CDR3 size: 14 residues. The CDR3 nucleotides read TGTGCCAGCGCGCCAGGGATAATGGCGGAGACCCAGTACTTC. This encodes CASAPGIMAETQYF.

The sample holds many counts of this clonotype. The chain recombines TRBV12-3 or TRBV12-4 with TRBJ1-2, with D unresolved. Between the trimmed V and J ends, which lost 6 bases and 6 bases, there was a span of 20 bases. The length of the CDR3 is 15 residues. CDR3 amino acids: CASSLGQALRHGYTF. CDR3 in DNA: TGTGCCAGCAGCCTCGGCCAGGCGCTAAGGCATGGCTACACCTTC.

This chain connects TRBV9 to TRBJ2-5; 12 bases agree with TRBD2. J lost 4 bases, V lost 0 bases, and 7 bases had no gene match. Germline-derived CDR1 and CDR2 are SGDLS and YYNGEE. The CDR3 has 17 residues. The CDR3 is CASSVGLAGVNGETQYF. The DNA for the CDR3 is TGTGCCAGCAGCGTAGGACTAGCGGGGGTCAATGGAGAGACCCAGTACTTC.

The rearrangement uses TRBV7-3 and TRBJ2-1, with 9 bases matching TRBD1. Germline CDR1 SGHTA, CDR2 FQGTGA. The J segment lost 7 bases and the V segment lost 2 bases, leaving 12 bases of the junction unmatched. This CDR3 is 17 amino acids long. CDR3 sequence (DNA): TGTGCCAGCAGCTTATCCGGAGGACAGGGGCGCAGGAATGAGCAGTTCTTC. Protein: CASSLSGGQGRRNEQFF.

This clonotype turned up a few times. The chain has TRBV20-1 and TRBJ1-5; possibly TRBD1 for D (6 bases). The CDR3 has 14 residues. V lost 4 bases to trimming and J lost 4 bases, with 14 bases between them. Germline CDR1 and CDR2: DFQATT and SNEGSKA (reference sequence). The CDR3 sequence: CSATDRTPNQPQHF. The CDR3 DNA follows: TGCAGTGCTACGGACAGAACTCCGAATCAGCCCCAGCATTTT.

This sequence joins TRBV12-3 or TRBV12-4 and TRBJ2-7; unclear D gene. CDR3 length: 11 residues. V was trimmed by 5 bases and J by 7 bases, leaving 9 bases between them. The CDR3 loop is CASSPGWEQYF. The CDR3 DNA sequence: TGTGCCAGCAGTCCGGGTTGGGAGCAGTACTTC.

This clonotype was detected ten times or more. CDR3 nucleotides: TGCAGTGCTCCACTCGGGACCCTCCGCACAGATACGCAGTATTTT. This codes for CSAPLGTLRTDTQYF. The V and J genes are TRBV20-1 and TRBJ2-3; D possibly uses TRBD1 or TRBD2 (5 bases each). V gave up 5 bases and J gave up 1 base, with 16 bases separating them. This CDR3 spans 15 amino acids. Germline V CDR1 and CDR2: DFQATT, SNEGSKA (reference sequence).

This chain links TRBV7-2 with TRBJ2-2, with TRBD2 matching 8 bases. The CDR3 length is 14 residues. Trimming took 2 bases from V and 7 from J; bases not matched to a gene: 3. Germline V gives CDR1 SGHTA, CDR2 FQGNSA. Written as DNA, the CDR3 is TGTGCCAGCAGCTTAAAACTAGCGGTCGGGGAGCTGTTTTTT. Translating it yields CASSLKLAVGELFF. Complete variable domain (other parts from reference TRBV7-2 and TRBJ2-2): GAGVSQSPSNKVTEKGKDVELRCDPISGHTALYWYRQSLGQGLEFLIYFQGNSAPDKSGLPSDRFSAERTGGSVSTLTIQRTQQEDSAVYLCASSLKLAVGELFFGEGSRLTVL.

The table lists this clonotype with a few counts. This chain connects TRBV11-3 to TRBJ2-1, with 9 bases that match TRBD1. CDR1 is SGHNT and CDR2 is YENEEA in the germline V gene. Germline trimming cut 5 bases from V and 8 bases from J; bases unmatched to any gene: 4. The CDR3 consists of 13 residues. CDR3 sequence (DNA): TGTGCCAGCAGCCGGGACAGGGTAGATGAGCAGTTCTTC. Its protein product is CASSRDRVDEQFF.